These 5 T cell receptor beta chains were sequenced from one sample in a study of shared clonotypes between healthy human individuals. Sequenced by immunoSEQ multiplex PCR; TCRdb stores in-frame clones only, minus some. This repertoire shows roughly 2,300,000 clones, 85% to 95% found once; its top ten account for more than 0.35%. Sequencing was performed on naive CD4+ T cells from PBMCs. Subset defined: CD45RA+ positively selected. These receptor sequences come from a young man in good health. Some clones in this sample may be carry-over from other donors' samples.

V usage is TRBV7-2 and J usage is TRBJ2-7; D may be TRBD2 (6 bases). CDR3 length: 15 residues. V lost 1 base and J 3 bases, leaving 13 bases between the germline ends. Germline V CDR1 and CDR2: SGHTA, FQGNSA. As DNA, the CDR3 is TGTGCCAGCAGCTTAGTTGACGGGAGAGGCTACGAGCAGTACTTC. Its protein is CASSLVDGRGYEQYF. The variable domain in full, completed from reference TRBV7-2 and TRBJ2-7, reads GAGVSQSPSNKVTEKGKDVELRCDPISGHTALYWYRQSLGQGLEFLIYFQGNSAPDKSGLPSDRFSAERTGGSVSTLTIQRTQQEDSAVYLCASSLVDGRGYEQYFGPGTRLTVT.

The rearrangement links TRBV5-1 to TRBJ2-3; TRBD2 matches 11 bases. V was pared by 8 bases and J by 0 bases, with 8 bases of the junction left unmatched. The germline CDR1 and CDR2 sequences are SGHRS and YFSETQ. The CDR3 runs to 16 residues. The CDR3 DNA reads TGCGCCAGGGCTAGCGGGAGGAACTTCAGCACAGATACGCAGTATTTT. It codes for CARASGRNFSTDTQYF.

The gene calls are TRBV2 and TRBJ2-2; the match to TRBD1 covers 7 bases. The CDR3 totals 15 residues. The germline gives CDR1 SNHLY, CDR2 FYNNEI. V lost 8 bases to trimming and J lost 1 base; unmatched junction nucleotides: 7. The CDR3 sequence: CASRRGTVNTGELFF. CDR3 in DNA: TGTGCCAGCCGCCGTGGGACAGTGAACACCGGGGAGCTGTTTTTT.

This chain connects TRBV6-6 to TRBJ2-7; D unresolved. Trimming stripped 7 bases from V and 3 bases from J, with 13 bases between. The germline V gene encodes CDR1 MNHNY and CDR2 SVGAGI (reference sequence). This CDR3 is built from 13 residues. The CDR3: CASTPGQYYEQYF. The CDR3, as DNA: TGTGCCAGCACCCCCGGGCAGTACTACGAGCAGTACTTC.

J is TRBJ2-7 and V is TRBV5-5; D is uncertain. Trimming removed 4 bases from V and 0 bases from J, with 11 bases in between. Germline V gene sequence: CDR1 SGHKS, CDR2 YYEKEE (reference sequence). The CDR3 is made up of 14 amino acids. The CDR3 coding sequence is TGTGCCAGCAGCCCTTTGGGCAGCTCCTACGAGCAGTACTTC. This gives the protein CASSPLGSSYEQYF.